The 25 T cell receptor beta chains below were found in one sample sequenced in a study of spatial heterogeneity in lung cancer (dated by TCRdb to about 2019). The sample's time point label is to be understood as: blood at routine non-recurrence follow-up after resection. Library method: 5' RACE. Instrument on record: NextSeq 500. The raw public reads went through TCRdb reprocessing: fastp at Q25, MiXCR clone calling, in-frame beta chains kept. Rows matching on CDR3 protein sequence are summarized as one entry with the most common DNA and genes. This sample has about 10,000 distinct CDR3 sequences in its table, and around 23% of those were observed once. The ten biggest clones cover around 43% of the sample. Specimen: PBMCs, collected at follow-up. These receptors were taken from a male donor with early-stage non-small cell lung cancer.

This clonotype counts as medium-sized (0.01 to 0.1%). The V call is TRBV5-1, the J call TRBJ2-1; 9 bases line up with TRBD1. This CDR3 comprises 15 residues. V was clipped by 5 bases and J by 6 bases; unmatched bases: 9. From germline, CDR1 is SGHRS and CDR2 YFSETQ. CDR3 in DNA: TGCGCCAGCAGACAGGGGGCGACTTTGGGCAATGAGCAGTTCTTC. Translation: CASRQGATLGNEQFF. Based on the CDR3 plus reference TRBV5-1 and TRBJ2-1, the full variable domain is KAGVTQTPRYLIKTRGQQVTLSCSPISGHRSVSWYQQTPGQGLQFLFEYFSETQRNKGNFPGRFSGRQFSNSRSEMNVSTLELGDSALYLCASRQGATLGNEQFFGPGTRLTVL.

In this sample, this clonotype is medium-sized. CDR3 nucleotides: TGTGCCAGCAGTTTGGGGGACAAGCCCTCCCCACGGACAGATACGCAGTATTTT. Translating gives CASSLGDKPSPRTDTQYF. The chain recombines TRBV28 with TRBJ2-3; the D gene is possibly TRBD1 (6 bases). The germline V and J ends were trimmed by 3 bases and 3 bases, with 22 bases remaining between them. The CDR3 contains 18 residues. Germline-derived CDR1 and CDR2 are MDHEN and SYDVKM.

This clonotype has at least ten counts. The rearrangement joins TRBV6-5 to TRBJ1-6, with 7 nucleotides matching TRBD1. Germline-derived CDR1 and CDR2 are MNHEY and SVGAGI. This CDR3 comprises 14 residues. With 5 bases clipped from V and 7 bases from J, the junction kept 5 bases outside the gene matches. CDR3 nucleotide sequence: TGTGCCAGCAGTCACGACAGGGCAAATTCACCCCTCCACTTT. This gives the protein CASSHDRANSPLHF.

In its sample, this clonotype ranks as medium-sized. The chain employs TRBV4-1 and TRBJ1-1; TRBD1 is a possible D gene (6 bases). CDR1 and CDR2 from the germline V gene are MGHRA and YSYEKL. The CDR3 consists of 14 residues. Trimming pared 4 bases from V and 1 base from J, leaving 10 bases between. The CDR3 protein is CASSLPTGNTEAFF. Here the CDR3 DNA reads TGCGCCAGCAGCCTCCCGACAGGGAACACTGAAGCTTTCTTT.

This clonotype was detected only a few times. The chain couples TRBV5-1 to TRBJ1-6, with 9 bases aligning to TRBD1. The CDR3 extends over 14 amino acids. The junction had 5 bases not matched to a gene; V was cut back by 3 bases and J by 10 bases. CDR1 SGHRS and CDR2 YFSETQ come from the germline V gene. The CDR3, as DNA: TGCGCCAGCAGCTCGGACAGGGGTGGGTCACCCCTCCACTTT. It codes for CASSSDRGGSPLHF.

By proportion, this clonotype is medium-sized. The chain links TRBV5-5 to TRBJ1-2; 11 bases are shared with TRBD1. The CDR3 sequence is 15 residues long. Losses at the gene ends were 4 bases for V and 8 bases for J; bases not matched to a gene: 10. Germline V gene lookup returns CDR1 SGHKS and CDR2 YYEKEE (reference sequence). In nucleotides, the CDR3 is TGTGCCAGCAGCCGGAGGGGACAGGGGGAGGGAGGCTACACCTTC. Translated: CASSRRGQGEGGYTF.

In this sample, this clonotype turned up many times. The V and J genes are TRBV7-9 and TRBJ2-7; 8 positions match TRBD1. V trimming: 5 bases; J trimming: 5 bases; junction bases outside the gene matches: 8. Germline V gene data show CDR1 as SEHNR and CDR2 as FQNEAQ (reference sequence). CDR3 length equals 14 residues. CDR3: CASSLDREQDEQYF. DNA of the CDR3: TGTGCCAGCAGCCTGGACAGGGAGCAGGACGAGCAGTACTTC.

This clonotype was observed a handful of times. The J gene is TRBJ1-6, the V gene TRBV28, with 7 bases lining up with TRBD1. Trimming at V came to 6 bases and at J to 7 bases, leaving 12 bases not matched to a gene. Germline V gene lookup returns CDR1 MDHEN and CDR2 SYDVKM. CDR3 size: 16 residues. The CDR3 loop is CASRRAKTGFNSPLHF. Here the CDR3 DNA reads TGTGCCAGCAGACGCGCAAAGACAGGGTTCAATTCACCCCTCCACTTT. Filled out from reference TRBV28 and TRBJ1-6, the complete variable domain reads DVKVTQSSRYLVKRTGEKVFLECVQDMDHENMFWYRQDPGLGLRLIYFSYDVKMKEKGDIPEGYSVSREKKERFSLILESASTNQTSMYLCASRRAKTGFNSPLHFGNGTRLTVT.

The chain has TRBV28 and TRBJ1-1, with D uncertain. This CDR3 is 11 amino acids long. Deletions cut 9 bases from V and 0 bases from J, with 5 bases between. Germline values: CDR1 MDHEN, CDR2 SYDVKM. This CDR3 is CASQVNTEAFF. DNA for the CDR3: TGTGCCAGTCAGGTGAACACTGAAGCTTTCTTT.

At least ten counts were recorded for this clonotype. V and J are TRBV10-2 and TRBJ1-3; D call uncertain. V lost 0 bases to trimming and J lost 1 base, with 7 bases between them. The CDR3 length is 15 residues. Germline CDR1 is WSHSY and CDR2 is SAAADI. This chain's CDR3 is CASSESGSSGNTIYF. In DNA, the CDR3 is TGCGCCAGCAGTGAGTCGGGGTCGTCTGGAAACACCATATATTTT.

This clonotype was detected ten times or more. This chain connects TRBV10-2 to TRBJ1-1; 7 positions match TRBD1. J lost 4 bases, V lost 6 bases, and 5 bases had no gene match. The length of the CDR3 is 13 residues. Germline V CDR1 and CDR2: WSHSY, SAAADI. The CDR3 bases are TGCGCCAGCAGCTCCAGGGGGGGCACTGAAGCTTTCTTT. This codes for CASSSRGGTEAFF.

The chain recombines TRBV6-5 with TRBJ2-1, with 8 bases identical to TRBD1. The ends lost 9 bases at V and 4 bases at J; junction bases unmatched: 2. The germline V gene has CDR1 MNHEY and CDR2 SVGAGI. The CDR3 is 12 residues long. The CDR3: CASRTGYNEQFF. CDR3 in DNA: TGTGCCAGTAGGACAGGGTACAATGAGCAGTTCTTC.

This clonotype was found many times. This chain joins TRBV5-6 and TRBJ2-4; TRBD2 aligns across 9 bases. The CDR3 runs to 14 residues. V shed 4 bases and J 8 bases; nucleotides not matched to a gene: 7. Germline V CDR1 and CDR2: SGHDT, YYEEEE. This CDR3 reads CASSPGLAGDIQYF. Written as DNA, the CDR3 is TGTGCCAGCAGCCCGGGACTAGCCGGTGACATTCAGTACTTC.

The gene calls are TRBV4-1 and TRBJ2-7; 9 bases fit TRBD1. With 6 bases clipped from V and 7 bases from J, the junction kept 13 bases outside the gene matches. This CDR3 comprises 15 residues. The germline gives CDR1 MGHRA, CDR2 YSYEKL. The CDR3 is CASSLTRDRVGEQYF. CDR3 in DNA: TGCGCCAGCAGTCTCACACGGGACAGGGTCGGGGAGCAGTACTTC.

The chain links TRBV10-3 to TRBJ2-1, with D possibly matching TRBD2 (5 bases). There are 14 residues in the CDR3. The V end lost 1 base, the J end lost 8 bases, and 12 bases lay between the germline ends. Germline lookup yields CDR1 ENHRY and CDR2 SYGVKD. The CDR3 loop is CAISEYKDGDEQFF. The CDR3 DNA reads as TGTGCCATCAGTGAGTATAAGGACGGGGATGAGCAGTTCTTC.

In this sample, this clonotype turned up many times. CDR3 region: CATSRDSNTGELFF. The CDR3 DNA reads as TGTGCCACCAGCCGGGACAGTAACACCGGGGAGCTGTTTTTT. The V call is TRBV24-1, the J call TRBJ2-2; 7 bases fit TRBD1. Unmatched junction bases numbered 3, after V lost 7 bases and J lost 2 bases. This CDR3 spans 14 amino acids. The germline CDR1 and CDR2 sequences are KGHDR and SFDVKD.

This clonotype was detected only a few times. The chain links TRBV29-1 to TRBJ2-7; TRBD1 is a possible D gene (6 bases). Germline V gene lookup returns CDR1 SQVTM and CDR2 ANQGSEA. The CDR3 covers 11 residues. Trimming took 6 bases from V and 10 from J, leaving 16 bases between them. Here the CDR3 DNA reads TGCAGCGTCTACACACAGGGTGATCAGTACTTC. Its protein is CSVYTQGDQYF.

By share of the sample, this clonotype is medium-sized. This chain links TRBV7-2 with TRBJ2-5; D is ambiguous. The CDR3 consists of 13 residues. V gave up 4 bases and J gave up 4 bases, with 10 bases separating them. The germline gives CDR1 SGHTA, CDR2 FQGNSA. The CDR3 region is CASSSEMGETQYF. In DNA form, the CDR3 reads TGTGCCAGCAGCTCTGAAATGGGAGAGACCCAGTACTTC.

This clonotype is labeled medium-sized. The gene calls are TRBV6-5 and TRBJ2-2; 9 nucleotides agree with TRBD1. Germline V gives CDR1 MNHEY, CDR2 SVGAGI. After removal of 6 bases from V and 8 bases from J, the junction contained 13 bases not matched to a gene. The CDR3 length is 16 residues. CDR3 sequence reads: CASRTSPGQGSGELFF. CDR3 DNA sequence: TGTGCCAGCAGGACGAGTCCGGGACAGGGATCGGGGGAGCTGTTTTTT.

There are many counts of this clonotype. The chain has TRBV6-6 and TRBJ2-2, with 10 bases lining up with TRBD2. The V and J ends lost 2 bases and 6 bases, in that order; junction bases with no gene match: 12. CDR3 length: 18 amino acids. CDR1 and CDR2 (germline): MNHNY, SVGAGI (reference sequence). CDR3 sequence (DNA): TGTGCCAGCAGTTACAACCTGGGTAGCGGGAGGCCGGCCGGGGAGCTGTTTTTT. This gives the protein CASSYNLGSGRPAGELFF.

CDR3 sequence (DNA): TGCGCCAGCAGCCAAGTATTAGCGGGAGTCTCACACACCGGGGAGCTGTTTTTT. Encoded protein: CASSQVLAGVSHTGELFF. V usage is TRBV4-1 and J usage is TRBJ2-2; 9 nucleotides match TRBD2. With V trimmed by 1 base and J by 3 bases, 9 bases remained unmatched. Per the germline V gene, CDR1 is MGHRA and CDR2 is YSYEKL. The CDR3 spans 18 residues.

The CDR3 DNA reads TGTGCCAGCAGCCTCAGACCCGGGACAGGGGATTCACCCCTCCACTTT. This codes for CASSLRPGTGDSPLHF. The chain carries TRBV11-1 and TRBJ1-6; 10 bases map to TRBD1. J lost 8 bases, V lost 5 bases, and 9 bases had no gene match. In germline, CDR1 is SGHAT, CDR2 FQDESV (reference sequence). This CDR3 contains 16 residues.

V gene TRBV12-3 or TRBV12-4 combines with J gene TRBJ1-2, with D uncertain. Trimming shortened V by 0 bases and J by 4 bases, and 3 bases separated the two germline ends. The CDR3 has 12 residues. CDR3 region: CASSLALYGYTF. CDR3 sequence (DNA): TGTGCCAGCAGTTTAGCCCTCTATGGCTACACCTTC.

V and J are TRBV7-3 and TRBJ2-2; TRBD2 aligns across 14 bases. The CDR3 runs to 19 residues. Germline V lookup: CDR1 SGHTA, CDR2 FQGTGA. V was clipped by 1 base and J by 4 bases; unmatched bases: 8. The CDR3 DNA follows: TGTGCCAGCAGCTTAAACCAGGGACTAGCGGGAGTAGTCACCGGGGAGCTGTTTTTT. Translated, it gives CASSLNQGLAGVVTGELFF.

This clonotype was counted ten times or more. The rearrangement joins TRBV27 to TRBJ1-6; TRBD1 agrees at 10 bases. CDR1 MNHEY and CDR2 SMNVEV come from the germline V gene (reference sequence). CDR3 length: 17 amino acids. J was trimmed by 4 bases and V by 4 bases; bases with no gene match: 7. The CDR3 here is CASSSSDRGWYNSPLHF. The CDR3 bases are TGTGCCAGCAGTTCCTCGGACAGGGGGTGGTATAATTCACCCCTCCACTTT.